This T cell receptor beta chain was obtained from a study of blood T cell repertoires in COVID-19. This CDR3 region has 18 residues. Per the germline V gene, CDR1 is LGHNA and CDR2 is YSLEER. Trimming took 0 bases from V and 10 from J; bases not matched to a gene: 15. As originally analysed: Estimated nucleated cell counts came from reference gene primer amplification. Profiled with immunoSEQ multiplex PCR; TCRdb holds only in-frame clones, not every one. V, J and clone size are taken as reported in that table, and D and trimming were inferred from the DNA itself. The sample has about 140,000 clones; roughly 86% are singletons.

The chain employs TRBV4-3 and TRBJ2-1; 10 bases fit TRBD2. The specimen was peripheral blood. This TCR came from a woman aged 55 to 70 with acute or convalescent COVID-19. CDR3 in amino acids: CASSQEVSGGPGGTEQFF. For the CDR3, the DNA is TGCGCCAGCAGCCAAGAAGTTAGCGGGGGGCCCGGGGGTACCGAGCAGTTCTTC.